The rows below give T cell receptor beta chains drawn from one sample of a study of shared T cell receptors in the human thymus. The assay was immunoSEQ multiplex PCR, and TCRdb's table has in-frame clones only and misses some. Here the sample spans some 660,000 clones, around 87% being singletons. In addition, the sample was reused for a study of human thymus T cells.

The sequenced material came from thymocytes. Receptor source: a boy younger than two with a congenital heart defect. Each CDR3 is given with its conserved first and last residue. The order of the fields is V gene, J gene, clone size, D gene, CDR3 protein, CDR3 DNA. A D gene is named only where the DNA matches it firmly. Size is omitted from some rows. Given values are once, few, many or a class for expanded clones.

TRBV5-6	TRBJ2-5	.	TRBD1	CASSLDRVEETQYF	TGTGCCAGCAGCCTTGACAGGGTCGAAGAGACCCAGTACTTC
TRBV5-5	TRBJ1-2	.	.	CASSFRDFLYGYTF	TGTGCCAGCAGCTTTAGGGACTTTCTGTATGGCTACACCTTC
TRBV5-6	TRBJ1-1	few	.	CASSSRVYQEDRNTEAFF	TGTGCCAGCAGCTCCCGGGTCTATCAGGAGGACAGGAACACTGAAGCTTTCTTT
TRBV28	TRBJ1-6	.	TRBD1	CASRIGTGDNSPLHF	TGTGCCAGCAGGATTGGGACAGGGGATAATTCACCCCTCCACTTT
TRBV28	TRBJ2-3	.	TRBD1	CASSPWTGEGDTQYF	TGTGCCAGCAGTCCGTGGACAGGGGAGGGGGATACGCAGTATTTT
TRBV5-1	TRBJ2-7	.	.	CASSLTLSSTYEQYF	TGCGCCAGCAGCTTAACGCTATCGTCTACCTACGAGCAGTACTTC
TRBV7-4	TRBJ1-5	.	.	CASSLGGEPQHF	TGTGCCAGCAGCTTAGGGGGGGAGCCCCAGCATTTT
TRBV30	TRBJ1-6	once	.	CAWGHSPLHF	TGTGCCTGGGGCCATTCACCCCTCCACTTT
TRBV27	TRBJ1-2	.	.	CASSFRAGVFYGYTF	TGTGCCAGCAGTTTTCGGGCAGGGGTTTTCTATGGCTACACCTTC
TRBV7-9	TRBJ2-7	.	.	CASSSPPQIDRGEQYF	TGTGCCAGCAGCTCCCCGCCCCAAATCGACCGCGGCGAGCAGTACTTC
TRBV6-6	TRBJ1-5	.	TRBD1	CASSPRTGRDQPQHF	TGTGCCAGCAGTCCTCGGACAGGGCGGGATCAGCCCCAGCATTTT
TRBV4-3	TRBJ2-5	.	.	CASSQDGGSGETQYF	TGCGCCAGCAGCCAAGATGGAGGGTCGGGAGAGACCCAGTACTTC
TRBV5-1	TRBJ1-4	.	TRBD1	CASSVYGTGVEKLFF	TGCGCCAGCAGCGTGTACGGGACAGGGGTTGAAAAACTGTTTTTT
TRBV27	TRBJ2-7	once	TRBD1	CASSPDAWDRPFYEQYF	TGTGCCAGCAGTCCCGATGCTTGGGACAGGCCATTCTACGAGCAGTACTTC
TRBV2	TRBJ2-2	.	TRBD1	CASQDRGNTGELFF	TGTGCCAGCCAGGACAGGGGGAACACCGGGGAGCTGTTTTTT
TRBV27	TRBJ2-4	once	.	CASRGSTERAKNIQYF	TGTGCCAGCAGGGGTTCAACTGAGAGGGCCAAAAACATTCAGTACTTC
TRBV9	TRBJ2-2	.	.	CASSVEGPDTGELFF	TGTGCCAGCAGCGTAGAGGGGCCTGACACCGGGGAGCTGTTTTTT
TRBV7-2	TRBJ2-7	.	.	CASSHQSRVEQYF	TGTGCCAGCAGCCATCAGAGCAGGGTCGAGCAGTACTTC
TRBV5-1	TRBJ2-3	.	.	CASSQRTGRVTDTQYF	TGCGCCAGCAGCCAACGGACTGGAAGGGTCACAGATACGCAGTATTTT
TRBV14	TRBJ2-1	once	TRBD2	CASSQDRTSGGPKSSYNEQFF	TGTGCCAGCAGCCAAGACCGGACTAGCGGGGGCCCAAAGAGCTCCTACAATGAGCAGTTCTTC
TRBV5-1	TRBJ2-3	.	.	CASSLESSGGLQYF	TGCGCCAGCAGCTTGGAGAGTAGCGGAGGCCTCCAGTATTTT
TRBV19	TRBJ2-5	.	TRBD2	CASAAGVEQETQYF	TGTGCCAGCGCAGCGGGAGTGGAGCAAGAGACCCAGTACTTC
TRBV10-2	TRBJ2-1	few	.	CASSEITRAGHYNEQFF	TGCGCCAGCAGTGAGATCACTAGGGCGGGGCACTACAATGAGCAGTTCTTC